This TCR beta chain appears in the sequencing data of a study of blood T cells in healthy people across ages. Study outcomes and limitations: Roughly linear declines in TCR beta diversity per million T cells occurred with age.

Details on this clonotype: Its antigen is as yet unknown.

Primers used in a second PCR of about 6 to 11 cycles were a sample-barcoded 5' primer and a J-beta primer mix. The template-switch adaptor was a 5' adaptor with 12 random nucleotides. It tagged each cDNA molecule. TCRdb fed the 5' RACE reads into MiXCR, producing one record per CDR3 protein. The profile shows hundreds of thousands of distinct CDR3 sequences, 24% of them singletons. Germline V gives CDR1 SGHTA, CDR2 FQGNSA. CDR3 length: 12 amino acids. After removal of 6 bases from V and 7 bases from J, the junction contained 2 bases not matched to a gene. These records were also assigned to another study, of T cells of mothers and their children.

The specimen sequenced was blood. The sequence was collected from a boy aged 10-17 years in good health. J is TRBJ2-2 and V is TRBV7-2; 7 nucleotides align to TRBD2. This CDR3 is CASRASGGELFF. Here the CDR3 DNA reads TGTGCCAGCAGGGCTAGCGGCGGGGAGCTGTTTTTT.